This T cell receptor beta chain was sequenced during a study of shared T cell receptors in the human thymus. The method was immunoSEQ multiplex PCR; TCRdb's version includes in-frame clones alone and lacks a portion of them. This table holds under 850,000 clones, approximately 88% found once. In germline, CDR1 is KGHSH, CDR2 LQKENI. The CDR3 is 20 amino acids. V dropped 3 bases and J dropped 6; count of bases not matched to a gene: 22. This same sample was also taken into another study, of human thymus T cells. According to that study: Samples came from healthy Finnish infants during open corrective cardiac surgery. Corrective heart surgery yielded resections, and these provided the thymus tissue. Both thymic and peripheral blood repertoires showed apparently biased V and J usage.

Sequencing input: thymocytes. The rearrangement links TRBV18 to TRBJ2-7; TRBD2 matches at 11 bases. The sequence was obtained from a boy younger than two with a congenital heart defect. CDR3 in amino acids: CASSPAFFGTSGKLGGEQYF. The CDR3 DNA is TGTGCCAGCTCACCGGCGTTTTTTGGGACTAGCGGCAAGCTAGGCGGCGAGCAGTACTTC.